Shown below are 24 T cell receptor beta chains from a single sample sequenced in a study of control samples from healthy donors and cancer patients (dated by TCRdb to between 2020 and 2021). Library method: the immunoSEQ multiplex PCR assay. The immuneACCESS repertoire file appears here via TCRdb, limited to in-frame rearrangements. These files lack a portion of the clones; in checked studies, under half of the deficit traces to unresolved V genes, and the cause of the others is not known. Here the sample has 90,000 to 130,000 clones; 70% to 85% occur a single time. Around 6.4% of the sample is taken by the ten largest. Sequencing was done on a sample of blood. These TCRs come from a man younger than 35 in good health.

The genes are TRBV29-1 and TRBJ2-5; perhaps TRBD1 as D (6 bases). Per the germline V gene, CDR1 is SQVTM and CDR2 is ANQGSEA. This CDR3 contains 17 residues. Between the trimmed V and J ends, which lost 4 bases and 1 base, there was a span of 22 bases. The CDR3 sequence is CSVGGHRDSGSQETQYF. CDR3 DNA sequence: TGCAGCGTTGGAGGTCACAGGGATTCGGGGAGCCAAGAGACCCAGTACTTC.

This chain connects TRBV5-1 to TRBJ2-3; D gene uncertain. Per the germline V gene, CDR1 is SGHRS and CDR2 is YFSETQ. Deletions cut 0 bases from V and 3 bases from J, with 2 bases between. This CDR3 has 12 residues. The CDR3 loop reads CASSLETDTQYF. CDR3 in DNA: TGCGCCAGCAGCTTGGAGACAGATACGCAGTATTTT.

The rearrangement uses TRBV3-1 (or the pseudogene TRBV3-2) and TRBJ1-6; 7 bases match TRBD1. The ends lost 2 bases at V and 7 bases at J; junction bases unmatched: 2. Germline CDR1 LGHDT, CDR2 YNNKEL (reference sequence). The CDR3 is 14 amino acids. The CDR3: CASSQKTGNSPLHF. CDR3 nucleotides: TGTGCCAGCAGCCAAAAGACAGGGAATTCACCCCTCCACTTT.

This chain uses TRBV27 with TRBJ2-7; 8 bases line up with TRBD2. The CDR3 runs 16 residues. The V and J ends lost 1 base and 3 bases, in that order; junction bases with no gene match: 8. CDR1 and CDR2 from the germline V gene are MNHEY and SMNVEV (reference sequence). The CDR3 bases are TGTGCCAGCAGTTTATTTGTAGCGGGACCGGTCTACGAGCAGTACTTC. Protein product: CASSLFVAGPVYEQYF.

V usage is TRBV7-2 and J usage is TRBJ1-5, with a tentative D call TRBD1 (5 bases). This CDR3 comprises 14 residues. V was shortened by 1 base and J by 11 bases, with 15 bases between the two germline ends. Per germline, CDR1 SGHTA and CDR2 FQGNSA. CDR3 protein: CASSLGILSGAQHF. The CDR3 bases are TGTGCCAGCAGCTTAGGGATCCTCTCGGGGGCCCAGCATTTT.

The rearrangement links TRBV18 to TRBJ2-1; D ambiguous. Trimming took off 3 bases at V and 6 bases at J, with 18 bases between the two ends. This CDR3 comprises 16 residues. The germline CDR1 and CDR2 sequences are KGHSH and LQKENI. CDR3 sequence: CASSPNGSRRFNEQFF. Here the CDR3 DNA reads TGTGCCAGCTCACCGAACGGGTCGCGTCGTTTCAATGAGCAGTTCTTC.

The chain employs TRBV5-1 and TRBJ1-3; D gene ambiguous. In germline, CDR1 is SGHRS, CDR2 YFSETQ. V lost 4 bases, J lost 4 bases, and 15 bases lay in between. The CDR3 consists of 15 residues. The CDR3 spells CASSPSATWGNTIYF. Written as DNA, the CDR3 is TGCGCCAGCAGCCCGTCCGCGACCTGGGGAAACACCATATATTTT.

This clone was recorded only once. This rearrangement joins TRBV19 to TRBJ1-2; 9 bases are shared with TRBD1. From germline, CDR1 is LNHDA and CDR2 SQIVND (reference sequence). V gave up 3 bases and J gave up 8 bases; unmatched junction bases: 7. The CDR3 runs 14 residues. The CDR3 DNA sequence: TGTGCCAGTAGTATTGGGACAGGGACGCTCGGCTACACCTTC. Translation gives CASSIGTGTLGYTF. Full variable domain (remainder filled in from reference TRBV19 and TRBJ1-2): DGGITQSPKYLFRKEGQNVTLSCEQNLNHDAMYWYRQDPGQGLRLIYYSQIVNDFQKGDIAEGYSVSREKKESFPLTVTSAQKNPTAFYLCASSIGTGTLGYTFGSGTRLTVV.

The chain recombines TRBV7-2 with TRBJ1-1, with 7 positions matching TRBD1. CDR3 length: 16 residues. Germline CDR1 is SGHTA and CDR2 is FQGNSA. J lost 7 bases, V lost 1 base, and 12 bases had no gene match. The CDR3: CASSLEGTVQGYEAFF. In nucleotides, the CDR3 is TGTGCCAGCAGCTTAGAGGGGACAGTTCAAGGATATGAAGCTTTCTTT.

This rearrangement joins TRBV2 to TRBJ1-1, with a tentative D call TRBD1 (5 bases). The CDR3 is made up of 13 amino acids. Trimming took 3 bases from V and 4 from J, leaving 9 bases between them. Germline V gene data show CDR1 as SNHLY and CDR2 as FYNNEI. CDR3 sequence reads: CASSDQGATEAFF. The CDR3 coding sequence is TGTGCCAGCAGTGACCAAGGGGCCACTGAAGCTTTCTTT. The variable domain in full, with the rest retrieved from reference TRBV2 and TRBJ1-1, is EPEVTQTPSHQVTQMGQEVILRCVPISNHLYFYWYRQILGQKVEFLVSFYNNEISEKSEIFDDQFSVERPDGSNFTLKIRSTKLEDSAMYFCASSDQGATEAFFGQGTRLTVV.

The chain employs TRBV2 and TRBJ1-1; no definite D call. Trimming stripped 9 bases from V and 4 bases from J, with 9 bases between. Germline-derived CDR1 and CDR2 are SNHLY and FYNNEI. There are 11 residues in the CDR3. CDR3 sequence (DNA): TGTGCCAGGAGGAGGGCCACTGAAGCTTTCTTT. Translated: CARRRATEAFF. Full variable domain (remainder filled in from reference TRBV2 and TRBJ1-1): EPEVTQTPSHQVTQMGQEVILRCVPISNHLYFYWYRQILGQKVEFLVSFYNNEISEKSEIFDDQFSVERPDGSNFTLKIRSTKLEDSAMYFCARRRATEAFFGQGTRLTVV.

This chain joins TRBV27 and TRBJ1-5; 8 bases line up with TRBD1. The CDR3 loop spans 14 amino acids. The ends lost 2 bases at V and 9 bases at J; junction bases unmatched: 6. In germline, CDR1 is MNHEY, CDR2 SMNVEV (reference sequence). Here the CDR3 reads CASSLTGGSRPQHF. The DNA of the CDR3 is TGTGCCAGCAGTTTAACAGGGGGTTCACGGCCCCAGCATTTT.

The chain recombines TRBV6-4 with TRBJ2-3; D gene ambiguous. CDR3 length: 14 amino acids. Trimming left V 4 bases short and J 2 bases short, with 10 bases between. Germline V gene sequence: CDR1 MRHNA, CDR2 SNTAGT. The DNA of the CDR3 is TGTGCCAGCAGTGTAGTAGGGTCCACAGATACGCAGTATTTT. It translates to CASSVVGSTDTQYF.

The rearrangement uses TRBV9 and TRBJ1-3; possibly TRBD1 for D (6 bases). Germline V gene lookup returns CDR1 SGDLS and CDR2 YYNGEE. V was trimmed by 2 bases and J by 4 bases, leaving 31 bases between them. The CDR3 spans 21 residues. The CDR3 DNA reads TGTGCCAGCAGCGTCTCTTCGCCGCGTCTGACTCAGGGGAAAAAGGGAAACACCATATATTTT. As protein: CASSVSSPRLTQGKKGNTIYF.

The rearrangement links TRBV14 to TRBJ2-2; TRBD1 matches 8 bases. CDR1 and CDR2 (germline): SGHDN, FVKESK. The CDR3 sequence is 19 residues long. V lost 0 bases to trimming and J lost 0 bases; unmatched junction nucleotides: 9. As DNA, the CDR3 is TGTGCCAGCAGCCAAGAAAGTCCCGGGACAGGTTCGAACACCGGGGAGCTGTTTTTT. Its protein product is CASSQESPGTGSNTGELFF.

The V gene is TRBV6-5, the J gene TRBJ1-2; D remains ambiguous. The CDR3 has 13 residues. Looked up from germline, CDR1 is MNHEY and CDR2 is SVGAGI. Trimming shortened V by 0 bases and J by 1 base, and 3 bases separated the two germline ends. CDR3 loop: CASSYSVNYGYTF. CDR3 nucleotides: TGTGCCAGCAGTTACTCGGTTAACTATGGCTACACCTTC.

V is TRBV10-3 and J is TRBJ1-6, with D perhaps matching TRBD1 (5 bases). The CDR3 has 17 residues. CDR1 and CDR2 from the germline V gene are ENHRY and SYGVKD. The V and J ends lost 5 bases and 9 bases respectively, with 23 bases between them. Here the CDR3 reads CAISPNSPPLRGSPLHF. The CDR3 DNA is TGTGCCATCAGTCCTAACTCTCCACCACTGAGGGGTTCACCCCTCCACTTT.

Here the CDR3 reads CASSRPGTAPLHF. The CDR3 nucleotides read TGTGCCAGCAGCCGACCAGGGACCGCACCCCTCCACTTT. The V call is TRBV6-5, the J call TRBJ1-6, with D perhaps TRBD1 (5 bases). V was cut by 6 bases and J by 11 bases, with 14 bases left in between. Germline CDR1 reads MNHEY; CDR2 reads SVGAGI. The CDR3 is 13 residues long.

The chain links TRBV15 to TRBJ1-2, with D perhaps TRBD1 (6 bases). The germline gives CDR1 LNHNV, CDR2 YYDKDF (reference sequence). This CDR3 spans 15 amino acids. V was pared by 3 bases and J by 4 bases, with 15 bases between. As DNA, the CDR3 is TGTGCCACCAGCAGGATAGTACAGGGTGTCTATGGCTACACCTTC. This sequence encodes CATSRIVQGVYGYTF.

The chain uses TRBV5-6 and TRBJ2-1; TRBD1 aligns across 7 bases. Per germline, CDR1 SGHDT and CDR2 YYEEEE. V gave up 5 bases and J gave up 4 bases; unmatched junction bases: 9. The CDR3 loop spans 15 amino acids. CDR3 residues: CASSPRDRLYNEQFF. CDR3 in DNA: TGTGCCAGCAGTCCCCGGGACAGATTATACAATGAGCAGTTCTTC.

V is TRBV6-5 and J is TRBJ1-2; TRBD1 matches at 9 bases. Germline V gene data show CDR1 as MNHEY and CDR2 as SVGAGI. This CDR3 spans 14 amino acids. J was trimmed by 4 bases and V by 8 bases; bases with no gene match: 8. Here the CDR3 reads CASCPGQGFYGYTF. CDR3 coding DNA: TGTGCCAGCTGTCCGGGACAGGGATTCTATGGCTACACCTTC.

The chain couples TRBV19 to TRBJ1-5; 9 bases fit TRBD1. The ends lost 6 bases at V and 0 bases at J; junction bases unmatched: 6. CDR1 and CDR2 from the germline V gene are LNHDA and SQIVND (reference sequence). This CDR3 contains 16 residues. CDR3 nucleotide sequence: TGTGCCAGTAGAAACCCGGGACAGGGTAGCAATCAGCCCCAGCATTTT. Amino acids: CASRNPGQGSNQPQHF.

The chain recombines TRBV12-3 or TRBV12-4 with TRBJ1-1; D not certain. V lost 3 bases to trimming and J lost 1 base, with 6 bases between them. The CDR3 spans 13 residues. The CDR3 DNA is TGTGCCAGCAGTTTTTCTCGGAACACTGAAGCTTTCTTT. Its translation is CASSFSRNTEAFF.

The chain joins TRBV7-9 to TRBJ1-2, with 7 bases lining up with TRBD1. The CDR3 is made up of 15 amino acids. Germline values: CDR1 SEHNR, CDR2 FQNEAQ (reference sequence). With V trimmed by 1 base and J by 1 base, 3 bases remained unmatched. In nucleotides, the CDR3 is TGTGCCAGCAGCTTAGATTGGGACAGTAACTATGGCTACACCTTC. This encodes CASSLDWDSNYGYTF. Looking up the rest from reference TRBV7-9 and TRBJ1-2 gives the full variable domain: DTGVSQNPRHKITKRGQNVTFRCDPISEHNRLYWYRQTLGQGPEFLTYFQNEAQLEKSRLLSDRFSAERPKGSFSTLEIQRTEQGDSAMYLCASSLDWDSNYGYTFGSGTRLTVV.